This TCR beta chain was sequenced for a study of T cell changes during pregnancy in multiple sclerosis. This clone was observed a handful of times. V lost 0 bases to trimming and J lost 5 bases, with 9 bases between them. Germline CDR1 and CDR2: SGHRS and YFSETQ. This CDR3 is 15 amino acids long. The assay was immunoSEQ multiplex PCR, and TCRdb's table has in-frame clones only and misses some. Of approximately 61,000 clones listed, more than 75% are singletons. The source was peripheral blood, collected in the first trimester of pregnancy. J is TRBJ1-6 and V is TRBV5-1; D is unclear. This receptor was taken from a female donor in good health, enrolled as a control in a pregnancy study. CDR3: CASSLEAGDNSPLHF. The CDR3 DNA follows: TGCGCCAGCAGCTTGGAGGCAGGCGATAATTCACCCCTCCACTTT.